This T cell receptor (beta chain) comes out of a study of blood T cell repertoires in COVID-19. In the original workflow: Estimates of nucleated cell counts were drawn from the amplification of reference gene primers. The assay was immunoSEQ multiplex PCR, and TCRdb's table has in-frame clones only and misses some. Clone size and the V and J calls come from that table; the DNA yielded D and trimming. The sample lists 280,000 or so clones, about 85% occurring once. This clone was seen once. Sequencing was done on a sample of peripheral blood. The source is a human donor in a cohort sampled during active COVID-19.

CDR3: CASSPPGLRTNEKLFF. In DNA form, the CDR3 reads TGTGCCAGCTCACCTCCCGGTCTGAGAACTAATGAAAAACTGTTTTTT. The chain links TRBV18 to TRBJ1-4; the D is unclear. The CDR3 length is 16 residues. The germline V gene has CDR1 KGHSH and CDR2 LQKENI. V lost 3 bases to trimming and J lost 1 base, with 12 bases between them.